The entry below describes one T cell receptor (beta chain). These data originate in a study of T-cell reconstitution after alpha-beta-depleted transplantation in children. Molecular barcoding with unique molecular identifiers was used for the TCRbeta library. TCRdb used MiXCR to reprocess the PCR reads, holding one entry per CDR3 protein. The sample lists 700,000 to 850,000 distinct CDR3 sequences, roughly 16% occurring once. The germline gives CDR1 MNHEY, CDR2 SMNVEV (reference sequence). V was trimmed by 6 bases and J by 6 bases, leaving 12 bases between them. This CDR3 comprises 13 residues. The sequence derives from a male patient aged 5 to 17 who had a stem cell transplant for acute lymphoblastic leukemia, so the T cells may come from the graft donor. The sequencing used PBMCs, mostly from graft donor cells, collected 360 days after TCRalphabeta/CD19-depleted stem cell transplant. This sequence joins TRBV27 and TRBJ1-5; tentative D call: TRBD1 (6 bases). CDR3 sequence reads: CASSWTVRQPQHF. For the CDR3, the DNA is TGTGCCAGCAGCTGGACAGTACGTCAGCCCCAGCATTTT.